This TCR beta chain was captured by sequencing in a study of shared clonotypes between healthy human individuals. Study overall: The donors, two women and three men, were aged 18 to 49. Plates per donor: three CD4 naive, three CD4 memory, two CD8 naive, one CD8 memory. Study results and limitations: Several donors showed sharing of 4.5% to 5% of naive CD4 clonotypes.

This clone was seen a handful of times. As yet, its antigen is unknown. Clones were sequenced by immunoSEQ multiplex PCR, and TCRdb holds only the in-frame ones, with some missing. Found here are about 980,000 clones, 60% to 85% of them singletons; the top ten hold approximately 1.5%. The CDR3 runs 14 residues. Unmatched junction bases numbered 4, after V lost 2 bases and J lost 5 bases. CDR1 and CDR2 from the germline V gene are SEHNR and FQNEAQ (reference sequence). The chain employs TRBV7-9 and TRBJ2-5; 8 nucleotides match TRBD2. This receptor was obtained from a young man in good health. The specimen was memory CD4+ T cells sorted from blood. Subset noted: CD45RA-negative fraction. CDR3: CASSLLAGTETQYF. The CDR3 DNA reads TGTGCCAGCAGCTTATTAGCGGGGACGGAGACCCAGTACTTC.